Presented here are 15 T cell receptor beta chains from one specimen sequenced in a study of blood T cell repertoires in COVID-19. The table came from immunoSEQ multiplex PCR; TCRdb's copy has only in-frame clones and leaves some out. The table includes about 130,000 clones, 88% detected once. What was sequenced was peripheral blood. The origin of the receptors is a man aged 50-59 years with acute or convalescent COVID-19.

V is TRBV19 and J is TRBJ1-2, with D possibly TRBD1 on 5 matching bases. CDR1 LNHDA and CDR2 SQIVND come from the germline V gene (reference sequence). Trimming took 5 bases from V and 8 from J, leaving 27 bases between them. This CDR3 comprises 17 residues. In DNA, the CDR3 is TGTGCCAGTAGTCCCCACCCACCCCGGGCAGGGCTGGGAGGCTACACCTTC. It is translated as CASSPHPPRAGLGGYTF.

The genes are TRBV2 and TRBJ1-1, with D perhaps matching TRBD1 (5 bases). With 4 bases removed from V and 3 bases from J, the gap between germline ends came to 9 bases. The CDR3 loop spans 13 amino acids. Germline V gene lookup returns CDR1 SNHLY and CDR2 FYNNEI. CDR3 DNA sequence: TGTGCCAGCAGTGCAGAAGGGGACACTGAAGCTTTCTTT. Translated, it gives CASSAEGDTEAFF.

The rearrangement links TRBV4-1 to TRBJ1-2; 9 bases are shared with TRBD1. This CDR3 has 18 residues. V dropped 4 bases and J dropped 3; count of bases not matched to a gene: 15. Germline CDR1 MGHRA, CDR2 YSYEKL. CDR3 residues: CASSLLLPLQGADYGYTF. CDR3 nucleotides: TGCGCCAGCAGCCTCTTACTCCCTTTACAGGGGGCGGACTATGGCTACACCTTC.

The gene calls are TRBV15 and TRBJ1-3, with D perhaps matching TRBD1 (6 bases). CDR1 and CDR2 (germline): LNHNV, YYDKDF (reference sequence). The CDR3 loop spans 19 amino acids. Trimming pared 4 bases from V and 4 bases from J, leaving 26 bases between. CDR3 bases: TGTGCCACCAGCACTCAACTCCTACCGGTGACAGGCGAGGGAAACACCATATATTTT. It translates to CATSTQLLPVTGEGNTIYF.

This chain uses TRBV5-1 with TRBJ1-4; no firm D call. CDR3 length: 14 residues. V lost 0 bases, J lost 8 bases, and 11 bases lay in between. From germline, CDR1 is SGHRS and CDR2 YFSETQ. The CDR3 sequence: CASSLDGSGEKLFF. CDR3 DNA: TGCGCCAGCAGCTTGGACGGGAGTGGCGAAAAACTGTTTTTT. The entire variable domain, with the rest obtained from reference TRBV5-1 and TRBJ1-4, is as follows: KAGVTQTPRYLIKTRGQQVTLSCSPISGHRSVSWYQQTPGQGLQFLFEYFSETQRNKGNFPGRFSGRQFSNSRSEMNVSTLELGDSALYLCASSLDGSGEKLFFGSGTQLSVL.

This clone is a singleton in its sample. The rearrangement uses TRBV15 and TRBJ1-1; 8 nucleotides line up with TRBD1. The CDR3 consists of 18 residues. The V segment lost 2 bases and the J segment 0 bases; nucleotides outside the gene matches: 11. Germline-derived CDR1 and CDR2 are LNHNV and YYDKDF (reference sequence). CDR3 in DNA: TGTGCCACCAGCAGACAGGGGGCTTTCTTGAGCCTGAACACTGAAGCTTTCTTT. It is translated as CATSRQGAFLSLNTEAFF.

This chain joins TRBV5-1 and TRBJ2-7; 7 bases are a match to TRBD1. The CDR3 has 15 residues. Germline V gene sequence: CDR1 SGHRS, CDR2 YFSETQ. The ends lost 5 bases at V and 6 bases at J; junction bases unmatched: 14. The CDR3 loop is CASRPTGQERSEQYF. The CDR3, as DNA: TGCGCCAGCAGGCCAACCGGACAGGAGAGAAGCGAGCAGTACTTC.

The chain has TRBV5-1 and TRBJ2-2; 7 nucleotides align to TRBD1. The V and J ends lost 4 bases and 5 bases, in that order; junction bases with no gene match: 5. The germline V gene encodes CDR1 SGHRS and CDR2 YFSETQ. The CDR3 has 14 amino acids. The chain's CDR3 is CASSTGQDTGELFF. In nucleotides, the CDR3 is TGCGCCAGCAGCACTGGACAGGATACCGGGGAGCTGTTTTTT. Supplemented by reference TRBV5-1 and TRBJ2-2, the full variable domain reads KAGVTQTPRYLIKTRGQQVTLSCSPISGHRSVSWYQQTPGQGLQFLFEYFSETQRNKGNFPGRFSGRQFSNSRSEMNVSTLELGDSALYLCASSTGQDTGELFFGEGSRLTVL.

A single count supports this clone. V gene TRBV3-1 (or the pseudogene TRBV3-2) combines with J gene TRBJ1-1; TRBD1 matches 7 bases. CDR1 LGHDT and CDR2 YNNKEL come from the germline V gene (reference sequence). J lost 10 bases, V lost 4 bases, and 12 bases had no gene match. The CDR3 spans 14 residues. The CDR3 here is CASSLQGVENPAFF. The CDR3 DNA reads as TGTGCCAGCAGCCTGCAGGGGGTGGAAAACCCAGCTTTCTTT.

The rearrangement links TRBV24-1 to TRBJ1-1; D gene ambiguous. V was pared by 0 bases and J by 6 bases, with 10 bases between. From germline, CDR1 is KGHDR and CDR2 SFDVKD. CDR3 length: 14 residues. The DNA of the CDR3 is TGTGCCACCAGTGATTTGAGCGCAGACTCTGAAGCTTTCTTT. It yields the protein CATSDLSADSEAFF.

V usage is TRBV7-2 and J usage is TRBJ2-3; TRBD2 aligns across 9 bases. Germline V lookup: CDR1 SGHTA, CDR2 FQGNSA. Trimming removed 5 bases from V and 7 bases from J; junction bases left unmatched: 7. The CDR3 spans 14 residues. CDR3 residues: CASSTGLAANTQYF. For the CDR3, the DNA is TGTGCCAGCAGCACGGGACTAGCCGCGAATACGCAGTATTTT. Full variable domain (missing parts from reference TRBV7-2 and TRBJ2-3): GAGVSQSPSNKVTEKGKDVELRCDPISGHTALYWYRQSLGQGLEFLIYFQGNSAPDKSGLPSDRFSAERTGGSVSTLTIQRTQQEDSAVYLCASSTGLAANTQYFGPGTRLTVL.

CDR3 in amino acids: CASSLYGVNTGELFF. Here the CDR3 DNA reads TGTGCCAGCAGCTTATACGGGGTCAACACCGGGGAGCTGTTTTTT. The chain is built from TRBV11-2 and TRBJ2-2, with D possibly matching TRBD2 (5 bases). The germline V gene encodes CDR1 SGHAT and CDR2 FQNNGV. This CDR3 is built from 15 residues. The V and J ends lost 2 bases and 2 bases respectively, with 9 bases between them.

The chain links TRBV3-1 (or the pseudogene TRBV3-2) to TRBJ2-3; D not certain. CDR1 is LGHDT, CDR2 YNNKEL, per germline (reference sequence). The CDR3 loop spans 14 amino acids. Between the trimmed V and J ends, which lost 4 bases and 6 bases, there was a span of 14 bases. The CDR3 region is CASSLPAASDTQYF. CDR3 nucleotides: TGTGCCAGCAGCCTCCCGGCAGCGAGTGATACGCAGTATTTT.

The chain combines TRBV6-4 with TRBJ2-3, with 12 bases that match TRBD2. The length of the CDR3 is 15 residues. Germline CDR1 reads MRHNA; CDR2 reads SNTAGT. Germline trimming cut 4 bases from V and 2 bases from J; bases unmatched to any gene: 1. Written as DNA, the CDR3 is TGTGCCAGCAGTGGGACTAGCGGGACCACAGATACGCAGTATTTT. This translates into CASSGTSGTTDTQYF.

V is TRBV19 and J is TRBJ1-1; perhaps TRBD1 as D (6 bases). From germline, CDR1 is LNHDA and CDR2 SQIVND (reference sequence). This CDR3 contains 15 residues. The ends were cut back, 5 bases at V and 2 bases at J, with 15 bases in the middle. CDR3: CASSPRTVSNTEAFF. The CDR3 region has the DNA TGTGCCAGTAGTCCCCGGACAGTCTCCAACACTGAAGCTTTCTTT. Drawing the rest from reference TRBV19 and TRBJ1-1, the complete variable domain is DGGITQSPKYLFRKEGQNVTLSCEQNLNHDAMYWYRQDPGQGLRLIYYSQIVNDFQKGDIAEGYSVSREKKESFPLTVTSAQKNPTAFYLCASSPRTVSNTEAFFGQGTRLTVV.